This T cell receptor beta chain was profiled in a study of vaccination effects on CD4 cells after COVID-19. Study-wide background: A couple of convalescent patients were sampled 16 days and one week before vaccination.

This clone was seen a handful of times. What it recognizes is unknown. Generated by immunoSEQ multiplex PCR, the TCRdb table keeps only in-frame clones and is missing some. The sample includes some 56,000 clones, roughly 77% of them seen just once. CDR3 length equals 13 residues. Germline V gives CDR1 LGHDT, CDR2 YNNKEL (reference sequence). V shed 4 bases and J shed 6 bases, with 10 bases lying between them. Within the ViraFEST assay, antigen-specific CD4+ T cells underwent expansion with viral peptide pools prior to sequencing. With roughly 9 days of culture completed, CD4+ T cells were isolated. A positive SARS-CoV-2 PCR test fell between March and December 2020. A density of roughly 2 million PBMC per well was used; these cells were cultured with roughly 10 IU/ml IL-2 and approximately 9.4 ug/ml peptides. Use of an HIV-1 Nef peptide pool defined the negative control culture. The authors exchanged half the medium for IL-2 medium on days 3 and 7.

Here the sequenced sample was CD4+ T cells from PBMCs cultured with HIV peptides, taken before COVID-19 vaccination. The sample's subset: HIV-1 Nef peptide pool negative control/reference culture. This rearrangement joins TRBV3-1 (or the pseudogene TRBV3-2) to TRBJ1-5; D gene uncertain. This sequence was found in a human donor who had a prior SARS-CoV-2 infection. The CDR3 DNA is TGTGCCAGCAGCCTAAGGGTGGGTCAGCCCCAGCATTTT. Translated: CASSLRVGQPQHF.